Below are 8 T cell receptor beta chains sequenced from a single sample in a study of cytomegalovirus exposure and HLA in healthy donors. PCR used 60 Vbeta primers and 13 Jbeta primers. Only in-frame clones appear in the TCRdb table, and some are missing; sequencing was by immunoSEQ multiplex PCR. In the table there are 110,000 or so clones, roughly four fifths of which are singletons. Input material: PBMCs. Source of these receptors: a woman between 18 and 29 years old in good health and CMV-seronegative.

This clone showed up just a few times. The J gene is TRBJ1-2, the V gene TRBV7-2, with D hard to call. This CDR3 is built from 13 residues. V gave up 5 bases and J gave up 3 bases, with 10 bases separating them. CDR1 is SGHTA and CDR2 is FQGNSA in the germline V gene. Here the CDR3 DNA reads TGTGCCAGCAGCCTGTCGGTCTACTATGGCTACACCTTC. This codes for CASSLSVYYGYTF.

This clone was counted a few times. The chain combines TRBV28 with TRBJ2-2; 8 positions agree with TRBD1. CDR3 size: 12 residues. The germline gives CDR1 MDHEN, CDR2 SYDVKM. V was pared by 11 bases and J by 1 base, with 0 bases of the junction left unmatched. CDR3 sequence (DNA): TGTGCCGGACAGGGGAACACCGGGGAGCTGTTTTTT. Protein product: CAGQGNTGELFF.

The chain recombines TRBV28 with TRBJ1-5; tentatively, D is TRBD1 (6 bases). The CDR3 spans 15 residues. Germline V gene data show CDR1 as MDHEN and CDR2 as SYDVKM. The V and J ends lost 7 bases and 5 bases respectively, with 18 bases between them. CDR3 residues: CASMKGGEGHQPQHF. The CDR3 DNA sequence: TGTGCCAGCATGAAAGGGGGAGAGGGTCATCAGCCCCAGCATTTT.

V and J are TRBV6-4 and TRBJ2-3; 7 bases are shared with TRBD2. Trimming took 3 bases from V and 5 from J; bases not matched to a gene: 8. Germline-derived CDR1 and CDR2 are MRHNA and SNTAGT. This CDR3 has 15 residues. CDR3 DNA sequence: TGTGCCAGCAGTGAGTCGGCGGGGGATGTAGATACGCAGTATTTT. It specifies CASSESAGDVDTQYF.

The sample holds one count of this clone. J is TRBJ1-1 and V is TRBV29-1; D remains ambiguous. V lost 6 bases and J lost 4, with 15 bases in between. There are 13 residues in the CDR3. Germline V lookup: CDR1 SQVTM, CDR2 ANQGSEA. The CDR3, as DNA: TGCAGCGTCCTCCCTGACCCGGGCACTGAAGCTTTCTTT. Its protein is CSVLPDPGTEAFF. The full variable domain, in which reference TRBV29-1 and TRBJ1-1 provide the parts outside the CDR3, is SAVISQKPSRDICQRGTSLTIQCQVDSQVTMMFWYRQQPGQSLTLIATANQGSEATYESGFVIDKFPISRPNLTFSTLTVSNMSPEDSSIYLCSVLPDPGTEAFFGQGTRLTVV.

CDR3 nucleotides: TGTGCCAGCAGCTTATATAACACGAACACTGAAGCTTTCTTT. Translation: CASSLYNTNTEAFF. V and J are TRBV7-2 and TRBJ1-1; D not resolved. V lost 2 bases and J lost 1, with 8 bases in between. CDR1 is SGHTA and CDR2 is FQGNSA in the germline V gene. The CDR3 has 14 residues.

The chain is built from TRBV27 and TRBJ2-5; a possible D gene is TRBD2 (6 bases). Germline CDR1 and CDR2: MNHEY and SMNVEV (reference sequence). The CDR3 totals 12 residues. Trimming pared 6 bases from V and 2 bases from J, leaving 7 bases between. In nucleotides, the CDR3 is TGTGCCAGCAGGCGGGGTCAAGAGACCCAGTACTTC. This sequence encodes CASRRGQETQYF.

The J gene is TRBJ1-5, the V gene TRBV5-1; D is undetermined. Germline values: CDR1 SGHRS, CDR2 YFSETQ. This CDR3 spans 14 amino acids. Trimming pared 0 bases from V and 2 bases from J, leaving 6 bases between. DNA for the CDR3: TGCGCCAGCAGCTTGGGAGTCGGCAATCAGCCCCAGCATTTT. Protein sequence: CASSLGVGNQPQHF.